These T cell receptor beta chains were read from a single sample in a study of T cell repertoires in ileal Crohn's disease. Produced via immunoSEQ multiplex PCR; TCRdb's table is partial and in-frame only. The sample has roughly 13,000 clones; 65% to 80% are singletons. Sequencing was carried out using ileal tissue. The receptors were gathered from an adult with Crohn's disease. Both conserved end residues are trimmed from each CDR3. Fields, in order: V gene, CDR3 protein.

TRBV13	AIRDRGDTGELF
TRBV6-4	ASSDTGPGNTEAF
TRBV2	ASSELNESPLH
TRBV30	AWSVLGAPTYEQY
TRBV30	AWSIVNYGYT
TRBV5-1	ASSFGSGAGTEAF
TRBV30	ASVTGVWEGETQY
TRBV6-5	ASSSTGVVNSPLH
TRBV5-4	ASSLSQANTEAF
TRBV4-1	ASSQGNYEQY
TRBV10-3	AIRGGRRCYGYT
TRBV30	AWIRRGGVNTEAF
TRBV5-1	ASSLAQQGGYT
TRBV2	ASSWTSDSGNTIY
TRBV29-1	SVEEGAAF
TRBV4-1	ASSQDPRGTEAF
TRBV2	ASREYRDTSYGYT
TRBV6-4	ASSDGQGRTEAF
TRBV4-1	ASSQVGDEQY
TRBV10-1	ASSRDSFSGNTIY
TRBV6-6	ASSYSRGGTGYT
TRBV2	ASSSNRDLYEQY
TRBV7-2	ASTSNGGGGYGYT
TRBV6-5	ASSLRRVNEKLF